The 20 T cell receptor beta chains below were found in one sample sequenced in a study of T cell changes during pregnancy in multiple sclerosis. Libraries were prepared by immunoSEQ multiplex PCR; TCRdb keeps only in-frame clonotypes and omits some of them. The sample contains fewer than 70,000 clones, about 90% of which appear only once. This specimen consisted of peripheral blood, obtained in the second trimester of pregnancy. These TCRs come from a female donor in good health, enrolled as a control in a pregnancy study.

The chain has TRBV4-2 and TRBJ2-1, with 12 bases lining up with TRBD2. There are 16 residues in the CDR3. The J segment lost 7 bases and the V segment lost 3 bases, leaving 7 bases of the junction unmatched. CDR1 and CDR2 from the germline V gene are LGHNA and YNFKEQ. The CDR3 sequence is CASSQETSGRWNEQFF. The CDR3 coding sequence is TGTGCCAGCAGCCAGGAGACTAGCGGGAGATGGAATGAGCAGTTCTTC.

V usage is TRBV28 and J usage is TRBJ2-1, with 10 bases that match TRBD2. This CDR3 region has 14 residues. Germline V gives CDR1 MDHEN, CDR2 SYDVKM. The J segment lost 9 bases and the V segment lost 3 bases, leaving 5 bases of the junction unmatched. CDR3 in amino acids: CASSLLAGVGEQFF. The CDR3 DNA follows: TGTGCCAGCAGTTTGCTAGCGGGAGTCGGTGAGCAGTTCTTC.

The rearrangement links TRBV29-1 to TRBJ1-4; TRBD1 might be the D (6 bases). CDR1 and CDR2 from the germline V gene are SQVTM and ANQGSEA. Deletions cut 7 bases from V and 7 bases from J, with 13 bases between. CDR3 length equals 12 residues. In nucleotides, the CDR3 is TGCAGCGCTGCGGGGGGCGGTGAAAAACTGTTTTTT. It translates to CSAAGGGEKLFF.

The chain couples TRBV4-2 to TRBJ2-7; 9 bases line up with TRBD2. Losses at the gene ends were 3 bases for V and 6 bases for J; bases not matched to a gene: 3. The CDR3 is made up of 13 amino acids. Germline V gene data show CDR1 as LGHNA and CDR2 as YNFKEQ. DNA for the CDR3: TGTGCCAGCAGCCAGGATAGCGGGAGCGAGCAGTACTTC. It is translated as CASSQDSGSEQYF.

The chain joins TRBV12-5 to TRBJ1-1; D call uncertain. V was pared by 0 bases and J by 0 bases, with 11 bases between. CDR3 size: 16 residues. CDR1 and CDR2 (germline): LGHNT, FRNRAP. CDR3 region: CASGLVLGVLNTEAFF. CDR3 coding DNA: TGTGCTAGTGGTTTGGTACTCGGAGTCCTGAACACTGAAGCTTTCTTT.

The rearrangement joins TRBV27 to TRBJ1-1; TRBD1 is a possible D gene (6 bases). Trimming pared 2 bases from V and 4 bases from J, leaving 11 bases between. Germline values: CDR1 MNHEY, CDR2 SMNVEV (reference sequence). The CDR3 length is 14 residues. In nucleotides, the CDR3 is TGTGCCAGCAGTTTAGCAGGGGACGTCACTGAAGCTTTCTTT. Translation: CASSLAGDVTEAFF.

This chain connects TRBV7-2 to TRBJ2-1; 8 nucleotides agree with TRBD2. The CDR3 is 15 amino acids. V lost 1 base to trimming and J lost 7 bases; unmatched junction nucleotides: 6. Germline V gene lookup returns CDR1 SGHTA and CDR2 FQGNSA. CDR3 DNA: TGTGCCAGCAGCTTAGGCGGGGGGCCAGGGAATGAGCAGTTCTTC. Translated, it gives CASSLGGGPGNEQFF.

The chain employs TRBV7-9 and TRBJ2-1, with 10 nucleotides matching TRBD1. Germline CDR1 reads SEHNR; CDR2 reads FQNEAQ (reference sequence). V was pared by 5 bases and J by 0 bases, with 7 bases of the junction left unmatched. The length of the CDR3 is 17 residues. Written as DNA, the CDR3 is TGTGCCAGCAGCCGGGGGACAGGGGCTTTCTCCTACAATGAGCAGTTCTTC. Its translation: CASSRGTGAFSYNEQFF.

V is TRBV12-5 and J is TRBJ2-1, with D unresolved. The CDR3 totals 13 residues. Trimming cost V 2 bases and J 7 bases, with 9 bases left between them. Germline CDR1 LGHNT, CDR2 FRNRAP. The DNA for the CDR3 is TGTGCTAGTGGTTTGCTTTCGAGGAATGAGCAGTTCTTC. It encodes CASGLLSRNEQFF.

CDR3 sequence: CASSPYSPSSEQFF. CDR3 coding DNA: TGTGCCAGCTCACCCTATAGTCCATCGTCTGAGCAGTTCTTC. This chain uses TRBV18 with TRBJ2-1; D is unresolved. Germline-derived CDR1 and CDR2 are KGHSH and LQKENI. The CDR3 loop spans 14 amino acids. Trimming removed 3 bases at V and 9 bases at J, with 15 bases between.

The chain has TRBV19 and TRBJ1-4; 10 positions agree with TRBD1. CDR3 length: 15 amino acids. J was trimmed by 5 bases and V by 5 bases; bases with no gene match: 5. Looked up from germline, CDR1 is LNHDA and CDR2 is SQIVND (reference sequence). The CDR3, as DNA: TGTGCCAGTAGTGTACCGGGACAGGGGAATGAAAAACTGTTTTTT. Amino acids: CASSVPGQGNEKLFF.

This sequence joins TRBV7-8 and TRBJ2-7, with a weak D call TRBD2 (5 bases). The CDR3 consists of 14 residues. Germline loops: CDR1 SGHVS, CDR2 FQNEAQ. V was shortened by 1 base and J by 7 bases, with 14 bases between the two germline ends. This CDR3 is CASSLEVRVGEQYF. The CDR3 DNA reads as TGTGCCAGCAGCTTAGAGGTGAGGGTTGGAGAGCAGTACTTC.

This rearrangement joins TRBV2 to TRBJ2-5; tentative D call: TRBD1 (5 bases). The germline V and J ends were trimmed by 4 bases and 5 bases, with 8 bases remaining between them. The germline CDR1 and CDR2 sequences are SNHLY and FYNNEI. This CDR3 region has 12 residues. This CDR3 is CASSAAGETQYF. The CDR3, as DNA: TGTGCCAGCAGTGCGGCAGGGGAGACCCAGTACTTC.

The chain recombines TRBV6-6 with TRBJ2-7, with 7 positions matching TRBD2. V was clipped by 5 bases and J by 9 bases; unmatched bases: 16. In germline, CDR1 is MNHNY, CDR2 SVGAGI (reference sequence). The CDR3 is 15 residues long. DNA of the CDR3: TGTGCCAGCAGTCCTTTGTCGGGAGGCCAGCGTGTGCAGTACTTC. It codes for CASSPLSGGQRVQYF.

V is TRBV5-1 and J is TRBJ1-1; D unresolved. The ends were cut back, 7 bases at V and 3 bases at J, with 13 bases in the middle. Germline V gives CDR1 SGHRS, CDR2 YFSETQ. This CDR3 is 13 amino acids long. The CDR3 DNA sequence: TGCGCCAGCTATGCGGGCGAGGACACTGAAGCTTTCTTT. It encodes CASYAGEDTEAFF.

The genes are TRBV28 and TRBJ2-1, with TRBD2 matching 7 bases. V shed 7 bases, J shed 9 bases, and the junction held 12 bases outside the gene matches. The CDR3 spans 14 residues. CDR1 is MDHEN and CDR2 is SYDVKM in the germline V gene. The CDR3 sequence: CASNLGGSIFEQFF. DNA for the CDR3: TGTGCCAGCAACTTAGGCGGGAGCATCTTTGAGCAGTTCTTC.

The chain is built from TRBV7-2 and TRBJ1-2; D may be TRBD1 (6 bases). The V end was cut by 5 bases, the J end by 7 bases, with 14 bases between. This CDR3 spans 13 amino acids. CDR1 and CDR2 (germline): SGHTA, FQGNSA. This CDR3 reads CASSPGQRGGYTF. The CDR3 DNA reads as TGTGCCAGCAGCCCAGGACAGAGAGGTGGCTACACCTTC.

J is TRBJ1-5 and V is TRBV7-2, with D possibly being TRBD1 (6 bases). CDR1 SGHTA and CDR2 FQGNSA come from the germline V gene. The CDR3 loop spans 14 amino acids. The V end lost 6 bases, the J end lost 6 bases, and 15 bases lay between the germline ends. This chain's CDR3 is CASRPGTTTQPQHF. DNA for the CDR3: TGTGCCAGCAGACCCGGGACAACAACTCAGCCCCAGCATTTT.

The J gene is TRBJ1-2, the V gene TRBV4-2; unclear D gene. V was trimmed by 0 bases and J by 0 bases, leaving 14 bases between them. The CDR3 length is 17 residues. CDR1 LGHNA and CDR2 YNFKEQ come from the germline V gene. The CDR3 region is CASSQDSSLLANYGYTF. The DNA for the CDR3 is TGTGCCAGCAGCCAAGATTCCTCGCTCTTAGCTAACTATGGCTACACCTTC.

Judged by abundance, this clone is medium-sized. V and J are TRBV30 and TRBJ2-7, with TRBD1 identical over 9 bases. With 2 bases clipped from V and 0 bases from J, the junction kept 2 bases outside the gene matches. This CDR3 region has 14 residues. Germline V gene sequence: CDR1 GTSNPN, CDR2 SVGIG (reference sequence). CDR3 region: CAWSWGQGSYEQYF. The CDR3 region has the DNA TGTGCCTGGAGTTGGGGACAGGGCTCCTACGAGCAGTACTTC.